Each of the 11 T cell receptor beta chains below was sequenced from the same sample in a study of T cells in localized non-small cell lung cancer (TCRdb year 2020). Receptor amplification or capture employed the immunoSEQ multiplex PCR assay. TCRdb's version of the immuneACCESS table is confined to in-frame rearrangements and falls short of the full clone set. An unresolved V gene accounts for under half of the shortfall where checked; the remainder is of unknown origin. The sample table records 30,000 to 45,000 clones; around 90% of these occur just once. Jointly, the top ten make up roughly 7.2% of the sample. Specimen: peripheral blood, collected before any cancer treatment. Source of these receptors: a woman aged 40-69 years with stage I lung adenocarcinoma.

This chain uses TRBV10-1 with TRBJ2-3, with TRBD1 matching over 8 bases. The CDR3 contains 16 residues. The germline CDR1 and CDR2 sequences are WNHNN and SYGVQD (reference sequence). V shed 4 bases and J 1 base; nucleotides not matched to a gene: 7. CDR3 residues: CASSGGDRWRTDTQYF. As DNA, the CDR3 is TGCGCCAGCAGTGGGGGGGACAGGTGGCGCACAGATACGCAGTATTTT.

The chain uses TRBV29-1 and TRBJ1-2, with 7 bases lining up with TRBD1. The germline CDR1 and CDR2 sequences are SQVTM and ANQGSEA. There are 12 residues in the CDR3. Trimming at V came to 1 base and at J to 7 bases, leaving 3 bases not matched to a gene. CDR3 nucleotide sequence: TGCAGCGTTGAAGGGCAGGGGGGTGGCTACACCTTC. This translates into CSVEGQGGGYTF. The whole variable domain, filled in from reference TRBV29-1 and TRBJ1-2, reads SAVISQKPSRDICQRGTSLTIQCQVDSQVTMMFWYRQQPGQSLTLIATANQGSEATYESGFVIDKFPISRPNLTFSTLTVSNMSPEDSSIYLCSVEGQGGGYTFGSGTRLTVV.

This chain joins TRBV6-5 and TRBJ2-1, with D tentatively TRBD1 (5 bases). The CDR3 spans 15 residues. The germline V gene encodes CDR1 MNHEY and CDR2 SVGAGI. The V end was cut by 2 bases, the J end by 8 bases, with 16 bases between. CDR3 sequence (DNA): TGTGCCAGCAGTTACAAAGGGGTGACGATTGATGAGCAGTTCTTC. It encodes CASSYKGVTIDEQFF.

The chain couples TRBV28 to TRBJ1-1; D is perhaps TRBD1 (6 bases). Looked up from germline, CDR1 is MDHEN and CDR2 is SYDVKM. Trimming cost V 4 bases and J 4 bases, with 13 bases left between them. The CDR3 covers 14 residues. In nucleotides, the CDR3 is TGTGCCAGCAGTTCACAGGGTGACGGCACTGAAGCTTTCTTT. This translates into CASSSQGDGTEAFF. The full variable domain, completed using reference TRBV28 and TRBJ1-1, is DVKVTQSSRYLVKRTGEKVFLECVQDMDHENMFWYRQDPGLGLRLIYFSYDVKMKEKGDIPEGYSVSREKKERFSLILESASTNQTSMYLCASSSQGDGTEAFFGQGTRLTVV.

This chain links TRBV6-5 with TRBJ1-5; D is possibly TRBD1 (6 bases). Deletions cut 5 bases from V and 3 bases from J, with 11 bases between. This CDR3 spans 14 amino acids. Germline V gene lookup returns CDR1 MNHEY and CDR2 SVGAGI. CDR3 amino acids: CASSRQGYNQPQHF. The CDR3 DNA reads as TGTGCCAGCAGTCGGCAGGGGTACAATCAGCCCCAGCATTTT.

This chain connects TRBV4-3 to TRBJ1-1; TRBD1 is a possible D gene (6 bases). The length of the CDR3 is 16 residues. The germline V gene encodes CDR1 LGHNA and CDR2 YSLEER. Between the trimmed V and J ends, which lost 5 bases and 4 bases, there was a span of 20 bases. Here the CDR3 DNA reads TGCGCCAGCAGCACAGAGTTGGGAACAGGGCCCACTGAAGCTTTCTTT. Its translation is CASSTELGTGPTEAFF.

The rearrangement links TRBV27 to TRBJ1-1; D is uncertain. Germline V CDR1 and CDR2: MNHEY, SMNVEV (reference sequence). This CDR3 has 13 amino acids. V was clipped by 3 bases and J by 3 bases, with 8 bases between them. Here the CDR3 DNA reads TGTGCCAGCAGTTTGAACGCCCACACTGAAGCTTTCTTT. It encodes CASSLNAHTEAFF.

V is TRBV18 and J is TRBJ1-3; D may be TRBD1 (6 bases). The CDR3 totals 17 residues. Trimming removed 5 bases from V and 0 bases from J, with 17 bases in between. CDR1 is KGHSH, CDR2 LQKENI, per germline. The CDR3 DNA follows: TGTGCCAGCTCAATGCGGGGACACGGGATCTCTGGAAACACCATATATTTT. Translated: CASSMRGHGISGNTIYF.

V usage is TRBV27 and J usage is TRBJ2-3; D might be TRBD1 (6 bases). This CDR3 spans 13 amino acids. The germline V gene encodes CDR1 MNHEY and CDR2 SMNVEV (reference sequence). Trimming left V 10 bases short and J 4 bases short, with 15 bases between. CDR3 region: CANTPPGADTQYF. In DNA, the CDR3 is TGTGCCAACACCCCCCCAGGGGCAGATACGCAGTATTTT.

This rearrangement joins TRBV9 to TRBJ1-6; D gene unclear. Germline assignment: CDR1 SGDLS and CDR2 YYNGEE. The CDR3 spans 11 residues. Trimming stripped 3 bases from V and 16 bases from J, with 11 bases between. CDR3 in DNA: TGTGCCAGCAGCGCGCCGGGTCCGCTCCACTTT. It is translated as CASSAPGPLHF.

The chain carries TRBV11-2 and TRBJ1-1, with D unresolved. This CDR3 region has 12 residues. Deletions cut 6 bases from V and 2 bases from J, with 7 bases between. Germline CDR1 is SGHAT and CDR2 is FQNNGV. The chain's CDR3 is CASRSLNTEAFF. The CDR3 bases are TGTGCCAGCAGATCATTAAACACTGAAGCTTTCTTT.